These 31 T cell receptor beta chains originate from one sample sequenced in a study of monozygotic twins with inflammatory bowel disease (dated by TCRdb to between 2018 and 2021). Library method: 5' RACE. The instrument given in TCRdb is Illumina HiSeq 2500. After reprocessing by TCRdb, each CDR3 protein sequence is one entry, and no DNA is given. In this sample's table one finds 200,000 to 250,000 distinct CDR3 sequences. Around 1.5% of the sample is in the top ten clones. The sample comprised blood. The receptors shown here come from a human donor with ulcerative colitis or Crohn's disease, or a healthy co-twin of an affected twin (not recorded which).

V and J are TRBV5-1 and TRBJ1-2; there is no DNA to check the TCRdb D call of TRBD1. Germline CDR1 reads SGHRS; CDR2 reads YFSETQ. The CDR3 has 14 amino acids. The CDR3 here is CASSLSRDLLGYTF.

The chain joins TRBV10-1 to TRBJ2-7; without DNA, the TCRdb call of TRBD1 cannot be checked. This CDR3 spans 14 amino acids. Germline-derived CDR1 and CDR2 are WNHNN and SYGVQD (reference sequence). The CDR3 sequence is CASNSGSKSYEQYF.

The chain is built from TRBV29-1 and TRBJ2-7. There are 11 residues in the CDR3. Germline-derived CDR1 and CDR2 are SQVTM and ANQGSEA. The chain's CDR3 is CSARESYEQYF.

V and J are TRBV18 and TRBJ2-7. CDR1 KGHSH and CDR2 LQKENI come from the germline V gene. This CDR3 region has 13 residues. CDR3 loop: CASSPDTGYEQYF. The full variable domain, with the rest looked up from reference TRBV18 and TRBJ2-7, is NAGVMQNPRHLVRRRGQEARLRCSPMKGHSHVYWYRQLPEEGLKFMVYLQKENIIDESGMPKERFSAEFPKEGPSILRIQQVVRGDSAAYFCASSPDTGYEQYFGPGTRLTVT.

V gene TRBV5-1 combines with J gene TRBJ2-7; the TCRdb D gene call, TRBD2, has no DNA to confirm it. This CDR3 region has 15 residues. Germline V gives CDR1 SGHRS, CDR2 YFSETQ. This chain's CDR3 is CASSSRTSGGDEQYF.

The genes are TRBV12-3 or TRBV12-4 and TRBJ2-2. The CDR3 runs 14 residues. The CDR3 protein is CASSLLATTGELFF.

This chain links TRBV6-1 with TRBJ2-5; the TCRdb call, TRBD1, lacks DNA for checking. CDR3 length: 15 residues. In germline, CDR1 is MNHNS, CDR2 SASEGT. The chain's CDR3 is CASDRGLYRQETQYF.

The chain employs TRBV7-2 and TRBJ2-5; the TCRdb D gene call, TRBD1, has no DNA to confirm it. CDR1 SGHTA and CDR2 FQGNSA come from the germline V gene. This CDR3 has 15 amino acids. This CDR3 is CASSLPGPRQETQYF. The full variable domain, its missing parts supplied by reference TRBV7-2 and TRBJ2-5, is GAGVSQSPSNKVTEKGKDVELRCDPISGHTALYWYRQSLGQGLEFLIYFQGNSAPDKSGLPSDRFSAERTGGSVSTLTIQRTQQEDSAVYLCASSLPGPRQETQYFGPGTRLLVL.

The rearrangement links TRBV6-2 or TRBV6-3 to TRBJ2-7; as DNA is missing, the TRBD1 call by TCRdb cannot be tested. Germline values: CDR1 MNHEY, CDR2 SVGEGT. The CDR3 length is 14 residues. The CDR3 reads CASSYGGRSYEQYF.

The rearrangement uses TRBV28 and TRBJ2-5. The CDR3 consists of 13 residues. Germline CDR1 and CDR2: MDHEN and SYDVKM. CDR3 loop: CAIKSSDQETQYF.

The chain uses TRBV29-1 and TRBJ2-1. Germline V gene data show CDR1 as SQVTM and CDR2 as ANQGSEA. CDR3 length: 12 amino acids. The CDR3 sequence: CSVGEVEDEQFF.

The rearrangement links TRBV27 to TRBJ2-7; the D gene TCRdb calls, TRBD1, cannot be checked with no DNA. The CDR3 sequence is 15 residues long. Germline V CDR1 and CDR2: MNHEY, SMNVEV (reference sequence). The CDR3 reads CASSLKGGDTYEQYF.

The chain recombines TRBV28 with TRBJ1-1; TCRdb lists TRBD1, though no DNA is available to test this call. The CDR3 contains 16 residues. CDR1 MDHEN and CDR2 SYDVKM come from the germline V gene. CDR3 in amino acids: CASSSGAGGGNTEAFF.

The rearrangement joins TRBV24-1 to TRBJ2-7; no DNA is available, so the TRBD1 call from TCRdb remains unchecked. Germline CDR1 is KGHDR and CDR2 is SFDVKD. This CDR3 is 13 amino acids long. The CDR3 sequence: CATSDWGSDEQYF.

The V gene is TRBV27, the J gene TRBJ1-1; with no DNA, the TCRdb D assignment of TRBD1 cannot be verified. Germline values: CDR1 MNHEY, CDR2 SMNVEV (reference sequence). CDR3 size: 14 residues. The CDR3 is CASSSRGAGTEAFF.

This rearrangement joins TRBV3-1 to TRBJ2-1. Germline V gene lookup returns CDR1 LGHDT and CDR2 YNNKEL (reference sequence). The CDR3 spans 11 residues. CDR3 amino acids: CASSRLDEQFF.

CDR3 sequence reads: CASSPQGQGTTGELFF. The genes are TRBV18 and TRBJ2-2; the D call from TCRdb, TRBD1, cannot be confirmed without DNA. This CDR3 is 16 amino acids long. From germline, CDR1 is KGHSH and CDR2 LQKENI.

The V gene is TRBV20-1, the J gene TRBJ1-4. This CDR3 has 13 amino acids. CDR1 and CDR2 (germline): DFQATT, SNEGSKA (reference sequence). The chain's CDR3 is CSARTAANEKLFF.

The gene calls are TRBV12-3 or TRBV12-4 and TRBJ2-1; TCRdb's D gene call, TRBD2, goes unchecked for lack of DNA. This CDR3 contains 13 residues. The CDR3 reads CASSPDYFGEQFF.

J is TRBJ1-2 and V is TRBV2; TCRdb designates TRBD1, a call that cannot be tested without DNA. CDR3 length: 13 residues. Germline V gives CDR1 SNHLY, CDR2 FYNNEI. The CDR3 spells CASPTDRDQGYTF.

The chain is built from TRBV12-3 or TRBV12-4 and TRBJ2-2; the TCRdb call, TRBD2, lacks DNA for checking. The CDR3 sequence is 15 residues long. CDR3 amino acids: CASWRRGGHSGELFF.

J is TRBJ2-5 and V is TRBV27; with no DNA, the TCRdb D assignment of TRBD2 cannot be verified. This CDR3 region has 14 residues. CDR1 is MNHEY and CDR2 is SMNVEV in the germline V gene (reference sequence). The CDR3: CASSGTSGVETQYF.

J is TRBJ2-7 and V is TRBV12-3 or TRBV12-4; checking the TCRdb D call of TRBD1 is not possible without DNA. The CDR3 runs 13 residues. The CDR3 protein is CASRPGHWYEQYF.

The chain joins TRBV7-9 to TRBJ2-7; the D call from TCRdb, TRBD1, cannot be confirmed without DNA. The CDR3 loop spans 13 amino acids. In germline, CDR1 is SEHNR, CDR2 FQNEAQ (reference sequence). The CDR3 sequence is CASSQSTGYEQYF.

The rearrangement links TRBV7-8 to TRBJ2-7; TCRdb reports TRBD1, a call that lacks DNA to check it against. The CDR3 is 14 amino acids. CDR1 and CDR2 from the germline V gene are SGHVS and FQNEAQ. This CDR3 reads CASSLEGGVYEQYF.

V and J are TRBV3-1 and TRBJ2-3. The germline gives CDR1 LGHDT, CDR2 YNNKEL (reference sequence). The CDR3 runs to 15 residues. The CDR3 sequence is CASSLASVSSDTQYF.

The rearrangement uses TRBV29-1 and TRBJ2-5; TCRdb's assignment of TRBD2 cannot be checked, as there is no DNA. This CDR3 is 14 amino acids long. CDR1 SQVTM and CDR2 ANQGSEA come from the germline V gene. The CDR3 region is CSSSVAGGAETQYF.

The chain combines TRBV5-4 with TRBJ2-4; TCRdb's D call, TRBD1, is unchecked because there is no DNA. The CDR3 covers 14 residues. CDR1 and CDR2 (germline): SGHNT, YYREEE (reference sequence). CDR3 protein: CASSLVGLGESPLF.

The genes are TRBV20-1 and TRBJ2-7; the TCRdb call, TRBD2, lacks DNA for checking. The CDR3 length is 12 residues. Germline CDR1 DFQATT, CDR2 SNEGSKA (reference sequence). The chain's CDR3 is CSGGLISYEQYF.

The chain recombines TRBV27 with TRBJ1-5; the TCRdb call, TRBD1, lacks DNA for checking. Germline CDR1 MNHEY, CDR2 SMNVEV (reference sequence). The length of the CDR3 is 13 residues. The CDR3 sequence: CASRQGLLQPQHF.

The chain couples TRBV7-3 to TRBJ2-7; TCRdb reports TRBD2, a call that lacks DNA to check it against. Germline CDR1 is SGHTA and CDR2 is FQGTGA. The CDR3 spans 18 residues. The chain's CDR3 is CASSPGRASGGIGYEQYF. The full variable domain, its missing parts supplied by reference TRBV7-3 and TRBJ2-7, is GAGVSQTPSNKVTEKGKYVELRCDPISGHTALYWYRQSLGQGPEFLIYFQGTGAADDSGLPNDRFFAVRPEGSVSTLKIQRTERGDSAVYLCASSPGRASGGIGYEQYFGPGTRLTVT.